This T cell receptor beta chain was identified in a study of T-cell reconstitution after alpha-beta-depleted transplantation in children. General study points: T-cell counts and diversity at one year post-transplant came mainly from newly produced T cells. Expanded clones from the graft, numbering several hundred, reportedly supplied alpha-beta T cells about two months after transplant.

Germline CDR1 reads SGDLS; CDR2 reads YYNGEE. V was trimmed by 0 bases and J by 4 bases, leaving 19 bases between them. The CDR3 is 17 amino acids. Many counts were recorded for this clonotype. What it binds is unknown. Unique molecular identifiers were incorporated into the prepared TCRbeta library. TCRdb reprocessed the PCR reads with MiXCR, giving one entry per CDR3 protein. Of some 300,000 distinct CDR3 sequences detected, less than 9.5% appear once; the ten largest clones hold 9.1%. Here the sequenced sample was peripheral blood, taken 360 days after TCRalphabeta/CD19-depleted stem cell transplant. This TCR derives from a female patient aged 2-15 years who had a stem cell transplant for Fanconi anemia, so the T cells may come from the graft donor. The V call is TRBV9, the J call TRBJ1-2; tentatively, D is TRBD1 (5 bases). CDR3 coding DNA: TGTGCCAGCAGCGTAGATCTGGGTCCAGGGTTTCCCTATGGCTACACCTTC. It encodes CASSVDLGPGFPYGYTF.